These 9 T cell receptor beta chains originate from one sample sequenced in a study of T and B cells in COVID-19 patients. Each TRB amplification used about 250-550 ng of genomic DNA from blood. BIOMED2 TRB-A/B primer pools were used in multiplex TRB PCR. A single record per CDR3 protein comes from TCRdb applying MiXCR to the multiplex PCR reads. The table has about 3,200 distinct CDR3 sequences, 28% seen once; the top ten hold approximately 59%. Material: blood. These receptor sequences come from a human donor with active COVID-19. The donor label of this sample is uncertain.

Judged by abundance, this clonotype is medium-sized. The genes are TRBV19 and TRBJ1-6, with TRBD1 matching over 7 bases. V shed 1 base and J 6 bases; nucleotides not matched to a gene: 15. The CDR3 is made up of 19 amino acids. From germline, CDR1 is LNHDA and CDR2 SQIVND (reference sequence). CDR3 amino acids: CASSIAHRQGTTFNSPLHF. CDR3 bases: TGTGCCAGTAGTATAGCCCATCGACAGGGAACGACTTTTAATTCACCCCTCCACTTT.

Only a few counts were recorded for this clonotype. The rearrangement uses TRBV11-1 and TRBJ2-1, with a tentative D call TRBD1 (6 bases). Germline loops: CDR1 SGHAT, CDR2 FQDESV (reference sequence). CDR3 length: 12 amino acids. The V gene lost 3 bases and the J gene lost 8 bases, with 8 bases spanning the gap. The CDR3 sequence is CASSFRTDEQFF. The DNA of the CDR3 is TGTGCCAGCAGCTTCCGGACAGATGAGCAGTTCTTC.

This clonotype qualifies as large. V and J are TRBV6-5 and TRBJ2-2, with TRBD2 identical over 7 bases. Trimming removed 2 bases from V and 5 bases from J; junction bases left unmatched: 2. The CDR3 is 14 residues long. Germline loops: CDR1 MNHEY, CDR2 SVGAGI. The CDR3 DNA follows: TGTGCCAGCAGTTACGATAGCGGGACCGGGGAGCTGTTTTTT. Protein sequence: CASSYDSGTGELFF.

The CDR3 spells CASSHSRGQGNLNTEAFF. For the CDR3, the DNA is TGCGCCAGCAGCCATAGTAGGGGACAGGGGAACCTGAACACTGAAGCTTTCTTT. V and J are TRBV4-1 and TRBJ1-1, with TRBD1 matching 10 bases. V lost 3 bases and J lost 0; bases outside the gene matches: 10. The CDR3 has 18 amino acids. The germline V gene has CDR1 MGHRA and CDR2 YSYEKL.

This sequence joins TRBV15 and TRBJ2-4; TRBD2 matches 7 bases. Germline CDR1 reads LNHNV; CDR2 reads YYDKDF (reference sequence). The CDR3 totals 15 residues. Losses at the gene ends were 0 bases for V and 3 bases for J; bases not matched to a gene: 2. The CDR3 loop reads CATSRDGGDKNIQYF. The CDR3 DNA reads TGTGCCACCAGCAGAGATGGGGGGGACAAAAACATTCAGTACTTC.

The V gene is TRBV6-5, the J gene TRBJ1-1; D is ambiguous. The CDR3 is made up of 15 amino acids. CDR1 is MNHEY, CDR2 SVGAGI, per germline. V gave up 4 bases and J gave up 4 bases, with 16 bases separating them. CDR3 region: CASSFGLEASTEAFF. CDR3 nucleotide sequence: TGTGCCAGCAGTTTTGGCCTCGAGGCCAGCACTGAAGCTTTCTTT.

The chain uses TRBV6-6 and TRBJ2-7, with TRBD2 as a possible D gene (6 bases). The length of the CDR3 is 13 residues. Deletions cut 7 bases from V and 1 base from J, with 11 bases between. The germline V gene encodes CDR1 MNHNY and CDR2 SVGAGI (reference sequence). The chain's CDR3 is CASTYGGSYEQYF. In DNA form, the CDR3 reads TGTGCCAGCACCTACGGAGGGTCCTACGAGCAGTACTTC.

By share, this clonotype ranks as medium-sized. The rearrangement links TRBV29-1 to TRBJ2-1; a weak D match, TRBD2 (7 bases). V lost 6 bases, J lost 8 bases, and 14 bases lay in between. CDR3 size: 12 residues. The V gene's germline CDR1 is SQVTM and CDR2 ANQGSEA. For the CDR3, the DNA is TGCAGCGTGGATGGGGGGGCGTATGAGCAGTTCTTC. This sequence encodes CSVDGGAYEQFF.

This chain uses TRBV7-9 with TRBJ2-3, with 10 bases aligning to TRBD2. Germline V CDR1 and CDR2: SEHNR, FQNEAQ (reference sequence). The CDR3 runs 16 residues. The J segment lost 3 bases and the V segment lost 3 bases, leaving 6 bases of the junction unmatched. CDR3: CASSLSSGGVTDTQYF. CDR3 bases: TGTGCCAGCAGCTTGTCTAGCGGGGGTGTTACAGATACGCAGTATTTT.